The rows below give T cell receptor beta chains drawn from one sample of a study of OX40 agonist ivuxolimab in advanced cancers. TCRdb's table, derived via immunoSEQ multiplex PCR, lists solely in-frame clones and lacks some. The table shows 20,000 to 30,000 clones, with around three quarters occurring only once. The sequenced sample was CD4+ or CD8+ T cells sorted from blood, obtained in a trial of the OX40 agonist ivuxolimab. All receptors derive from an adult with an advanced solid tumor such as melanoma, head and neck, liver or kidney cancer. Each CDR3 is given with its conserved first and last residue. D genes are given only for firm matches. Clone size is given for some rows only: seen once, a few or many times, or a class if the clone is expanded.

V,D,length,size,J,DNA,CDR3
TRBV7-9,NA,12,NA,TRBJ1-1,TGTGCCAGCAGCGCGAGGGGGACTGAAGCTTTCTTT,CASSARGTEAFF
TRBV7-6,TRBD1,20,once,TRBJ1-2,TGTGCCAGCAGCTTAGACAGGGGGCTTAGTGGAGTAAGATCTTCCTATGGCTACACCTTC,CASSLDRGLSGVRSSYGYTF
TRBV18,TRBD1,17,NA,TRBJ2-7,TGTGCCAGCTCACGGACAGGGGCCCCGACTATGGGTTTCGAGCAGTACTTC,CASSRTGAPTMGFEQYF
TRBV19,NA,15,NA,TRBJ2-2,TGTGCCAGTAGTATTACAGGGTACGGCACCGGGGAGCTGTTTTTT,CASSITGYGTGELFF
TRBV7-6,TRBD1,13,NA,TRBJ1-1,TGTGCCAGCAGTGAAAACAGGGGCACTGAAGCTTTCTTT,CASSENRGTEAFF
TRBV6-5,TRBD1,15,once,TRBJ1-2,TGTGCCAGCAGTTTAAGACAGGGACGGGGTCATGGCTACACCTTC,CASSLRQGRGHGYTF
TRBV5-1,NA,14,NA,TRBJ2-3,TGCGCCAGCAGCTTAGCCAGCGTCACAGATACGCAGTATTTT,CASSLASVTDTQYF
TRBV5-1,NA,12,few,TRBJ2-1,TGCGCCAGCAAACTTAGGGGAGGTGAGCAGTTCTTC,CASKLRGGEQFF
TRBV7-2,TRBD1,14,NA,TRBJ1-2,TGTGCCAGCAGCCAAGGACAGGGGGCATATGGCTACACCTTC,CASSQGQGAYGYTF
TRBV6-4,NA,15,NA,TRBJ1-4,TGTGCCAGCAGTGCCCAGGGGCAACCTAATGAAAAACTGTTTTTT,CASSAQGQPNEKLFF